The 9 T cell receptor beta chains given below trace back to one sample, sequenced in a study of blood T cell repertoires in COVID-19. The method was immunoSEQ multiplex PCR; TCRdb's version includes in-frame clones alone and lacks a portion of them. Among 250,000 to 300,000 clones listed, approximately 79% were seen once. Sequencing was done on a sample of PBMCs or T cells enriched from blood (not recorded which). Every receptor here comes from a man aged 30 to 39 with acute COVID-19.

J is TRBJ1-1 and V is TRBV12-3 or TRBV12-4, with D unclear. This CDR3 has 13 amino acids. V lost 6 bases and J lost 2, with 10 bases in between. The CDR3 protein is CASSITENTEAFF. The CDR3 DNA follows: TGTGCCAGCAGCATAACAGAAAACACTGAAGCTTTCTTT.

The chain couples TRBV28 to TRBJ2-2; perhaps TRBD2 as D (6 bases). Between the trimmed V and J ends, which lost 6 bases and 5 bases, there was a span of 16 bases. There are 15 residues in the CDR3. Per the germline V gene, CDR1 is MDHEN and CDR2 is SYDVKM. The CDR3 sequence: CASRPPGLQTGELFF. CDR3 in DNA: TGTGCCAGCAGGCCCCCGGGACTCCAAACCGGGGAGCTGTTTTTT.

The chain links TRBV7-9 to TRBJ2-7; 11 positions agree with TRBD1. Germline CDR1 is SEHNR and CDR2 is FQNEAQ (reference sequence). Trimming removed 7 bases from V and 6 bases from J; junction bases left unmatched: 8. The CDR3 is made up of 14 amino acids. The CDR3 loop reads CASNSGTGGTEQYV. In DNA, the CDR3 is TGTGCCAGCAACTCCGGGACAGGGGGTACCGAGCAGTACGTC.

V is TRBV24-1 and J is TRBJ2-3; 12 bases align to TRBD2. This CDR3 has 17 residues. The V gene's germline CDR1 is KGHDR and CDR2 SFDVKD. Losses at the gene ends were 2 bases for V and 4 bases for J; bases not matched to a gene: 6. CDR3 residues: CATSDSRLAGVADTQYF. The CDR3 nucleotides read TGTGCCACCAGTGATTCGCGACTAGCGGGGGTCGCAGATACGCAGTATTTT.

The genes are TRBV28 and TRBJ1-6, with 8 bases lining up with TRBD1. The CDR3 extends over 14 amino acids. Losses at the gene ends were 4 bases for V and 13 bases for J; bases not matched to a gene: 9. The germline gives CDR1 MDHEN, CDR2 SYDVKM. Written as DNA, the CDR3 is TGTGCCAGCAGTTCAGCCGGACAGGGTCCGCCCCTCCACTTT. Its protein is CASSSAGQGPPLHF.

V usage is TRBV7-6 and J usage is TRBJ1-5; D gene unclear. Trimming removed 5 bases at V and 5 bases at J, with 10 bases between. This CDR3 is built from 13 residues. Per the germline V gene, CDR1 is SGHVS and CDR2 is FNYEAQ. As DNA, the CDR3 is TGTGCCAGCAGCCCCGGTCCGTATCAGCCCCAGCATTTT. It codes for CASSPGPYQPQHF.

This clone was recorded a few times. The chain carries TRBV2 and TRBJ1-6; tentatively, D is TRBD1 (6 bases). Germline V gene lookup returns CDR1 SNHLY and CDR2 FYNNEI. The CDR3 extends over 17 amino acids. The V and J ends lost 10 bases and 5 bases respectively, with 24 bases between them. CDR3 sequence: CAILLSQGRLDNSPLHF. Written as DNA, the CDR3 is TGTGCCATCCTACTTTCCCAGGGGCGATTAGATAATTCACCCCTCCACTTT.

This rearrangement joins TRBV7-2 to TRBJ1-2; D is undetermined. This CDR3 spans 11 amino acids. V gave up 9 bases and J gave up 7 bases, with 12 bases separating them. Looked up from germline, CDR1 is SGHTA and CDR2 is FQGNSA. The CDR3 nucleotides read TGTGCCAGTGAGCTAACCGCTGGCTACACCTTC. This encodes CASELTAGYTF.

The chain joins TRBV6-5 to TRBJ1-2; D possibly corresponds to TRBD1 (5 bases). The CDR3 length is 12 residues. Trimming removed 6 bases from V and 8 bases from J, with 13 bases in between. CDR1 and CDR2 (germline): MNHEY, SVGAGI. DNA of the CDR3: TGTGCCAGCAGGGGAGGGACCGGCGGCTACACCTTC. This sequence encodes CASRGGTGGYTF.